Listed below are T cell receptor beta chains from one sample, sequenced in a study of Graves' ophthalmopathy and Graves' hyperthyroidism. One entry per CDR3 protein, called by TCRdb with MiXCR from the multiplex PCR reads. Here the sample spans 600,000 to 950,000 distinct CDR3 sequences, around 40% being singletons. Sequencing was done on a sample of peripheral blood. These receptor sequences come from an adult man with Graves' ophthalmopathy. Each CDR3 is given with its conserved first and last residue. The D gene is left open where the match is weak. Clone size is given for some rows only: seen once, a few or many times, or a class if the clone is expanded.

TRBV9	few	TRBJ2-7	.	TGTGCCAGCAGCCCCCAGAGCGGCGACTACTCCTACGAGCAGTACTTC	CASSPQSGDYSYEQYF
TRBV19	.	TRBJ2-5	.	TGTGCCAGTAGTATAGGCAGGGATCGGGGGACCCAGTACTTC	CASSIGRDRGTQYF
TRBV24-1	few	TRBJ2-2	TRBD1	TGTGCCACCAGTGATTTCAATCCGGGACAGGGGGCTAGGACCGGGGAGCTGTTTTTT	CATSDFNPGQGARTGELFF
TRBV2	few	TRBJ1-2	TRBD1	TGTGCCAGCAGTGGGACAGGGGCCTATGGCTACACCTTC	CASSGTGAYGYTF
TRBV9	.	TRBJ1-2	.	TGTGCCAGCAGCGCAGCTCGACAGGCATGGACTCAACGACAAGATGGCTACACCTTC	CASSAARQAWTQRQDGYTF
TRBV10-2	many	TRBJ1-1	.	TGCGCCAGCCGACGGACATTGAGGGTTGTAACTGAAGCTTTCTTT	CASRRTLRVVTEAFF
TRBV5-1	.	TRBJ1-1	.	TGCGCCAGCAGCGGATTGGTGACAGGAACCGAAGCTTTCTTT	CASSGLVTGTEAFF
TRBV6-6	.	TRBJ1-5	.	TGTGCCAGCAGTTTTGGCAGGGAGACCAATCAGCCCCAGCATTTT	CASSFGRETNQPQHF
TRBV5-5	many	TRBJ1-2	TRBD1	TGTGCCAGCAGCTTGGTAGGGACAGGGTCCGGCTACACCTTC	CASSLVGTGSGYTF
TRBV7-2	many	TRBJ2-7	.	TGTGCCAGCAGCTTAGCTTACTACGAGCAGTACTTC	CASSLAYYEQYF
TRBV29-1	many	TRBJ2-5	.	TGCAGCGTTGGCAAGCAGGAAATTGGGACCCAGTACTTC	CSVGKQEIGTQYF
TRBV5-8	many	TRBJ1-2	.	TGTGCCAGCAGCCAAGGCCAAGGGAGGGTATCCGGCTATGGCTACACCTTC	CASSQGQGRVSGYGYTF
TRBV2	many	TRBJ2-7	.	TGTGCCAGCAGAACCGGGACGGGTGCGGCGGGTGGCCCCTACGAGCAGTACTTC	CASRTGTGAAGGPYEQYF
TRBV7-9	few	TRBJ1-2	.	TGTGCCAGCAGCTTGTTGGGTCTTAACTATGGCTACACCTTC	CASSLLGLNYGYTF
TRBV20-1	few	TRBJ2-7	.	TGCAGTGCTAGTGGGAACAGTCCTTTTTACGAGCAGTACTTC	CSASGNSPFYEQYF
TRBV25-1	.	TRBJ1-5	.	TGTGCCAGCAGTGGATGGGCAGGGGGCAATCAGCCCCAGCATTTT	CASSGWAGGNQPQHF
TRBV6-6	.	TRBJ2-7	.	TGTGCCAGCAGTCCGCTGGGGCCTTATGACGAGCAGTACTTC	CASSPLGPYDEQYF
TRBV12-3/TRBV12-4	.	TRBJ2-7	.	TGTGCCAGCAGTTTATTTCGGTGGCTACGGATCCACCGTCGGTACTTC	CASSLFRWLRIHRRYF
TRBV10-3	.	TRBJ1-5	.	TGTGCCATCAGGGGGGATGCGGGCAATCAGCCCCAGCATTTT	CAIRGDAGNQPQHF
TRBV7-9	.	TRBJ1-2	.	TGTGCCAGCAGCCCTGGGACTGTAGTGGGTGGCTACACCTTC	CASSPGTVVGGYTF
TRBV4-2	.	TRBJ2-7	.	TGTGCCAGCAGCCAAGATCGGGGGAATTACGAGCAGTACTTC	CASSQDRGNYEQYF
TRBV10-2	many	TRBJ2-5	.	TGCGCCAGCAGTGAGTCGGGACGGGAGACCCAGTACTTC	CASSESGRETQYF
TRBV7-9	.	TRBJ2-2	TRBD1	TGTGTCAGCAGCTCGACAGGGGGGCCGACCGGGGAGCTGTTTTTT	CVSSSTGGPTGELFF
TRBV19	.	TRBJ1-6	TRBD1	TGTGCCAGTAGTACCACAGGGGGGAATTCACCCCTCCACTTT	CASSTTGGNSPLHF
TRBV20-1	few	TRBJ1-1	.	TGCAGTGCTAGCACCGGGGGCACTGAAGCTTTCTTT	CSASTGGTEAFF
TRBV11-2	many	TRBJ2-7	TRBD1	TGTGCCAGCAGCAGTGGCCGGGACAGTTTCGACGAGCAGTACTTC	CASSSGRDSFDEQYF
TRBV2	.	TRBJ1-5	.	TGTGCCAGCAGTGAAGCGCGACAGCCCCAGCATTTT	CASSEARQPQHF
TRBV7-2	.	TRBJ2-7	TRBD2	TGTGCCAGCAGCTTAGGCGGGAGCTCCTACGAGCAGTGCTTC	CASSLGGSSYEQCF
TRBV11-2	few	TRBJ2-5	.	TGTGCCAGCAGCGTCGGGACAATACAAGGAGAGACCCAGTACTTC	CASSVGTIQGETQYF
TRBV29-1	.	TRBJ2-7	.	TGCAGCGTTGAGGTTCAGGGGGGCTCCTACGAGCAGTACTTC	CSVEVQGGSYEQYF
TRBV7-2	few	TRBJ2-5	.	TGTGCCAGCAGCTCCCTGGGAGGGGGCTGGGAGACCCAGTACTTC	CASSSLGGGWETQYF
TRBV9	few	TRBJ2-5	TRBD1	TGTGCCTGCGGACCAGGGGGCTCGTGCGAGACCCAGTACTTC	CACGPGGSCETQYF
TRBV24-1	few	TRBJ2-2	.	TGTGCCACCAGTGATTTTCAGTCGAACACCGGGGAGCTGTTTTTT	CATSDFQSNTGELFF
TRBV7-2	.	TRBJ2-5	TRBD2	TGTGCCAGCAGCTTAGAGGCTAGCGGGCATCCCACCCAGTACTTC	CASSLEASGHPTQYF
TRBV29-1	many	TRBJ2-5	.	TGCAGCGTTGATTTGGGAGCAGAGACCCAGTACTTC	CSVDLGAETQYF
TRBV5-1	many	TRBJ1-4	.	TGCGCCAGCAGCTTATCGCTGGGACATGAAAAACTGTTTTTT	CASSLSLGHEKLFF
TRBV25-1	.	TRBJ2-2	TRBD2	TGTGCCAGCAGCTTCAGCGGGAGTCGCCTAAGAAACACCGGGGAGCTGTTTTTT	CASSFSGSRLRNTGELFF
TRBV5-1	.	TRBJ1-2	.	TGCGCCAGCAGCTCCCTTGGAAGGGGCCAAAGGAACTATGGCTACACCTTC	CASSSLGRGQRNYGYTF
TRBV20-1	.	TRBJ1-6	TRBD1	TGCAGTGCTAGAGCGACAGGGAATAATTCACCCCTCCACTTT	CSARATGNNSPLHF
TRBV7-9	few	TRBJ2-7	TRBD2	TGTGCCAGCAGCTTATCGGCTAGCGGGAGCTCCTACGAGCAGTACTTC	CASSLSASGSSYEQYF
TRBV12-3/TRBV12-4	few	TRBJ1-2	TRBD1	TGTGCCAGCAGCCCCTCTTCGACAGGGTCGGGTCATGGCTACACCTTC	CASSPSSTGSGHGYTF